Listed here are 3 T cell receptor beta chains from one sample, sequenced in a study of control samples from healthy donors and cancer patients. TCRdb's table, derived via immunoSEQ multiplex PCR, lists solely in-frame clones and lacks some. Of 90,000 to 150,000 clones listed, 89% are singletons. The sequenced sample consisted of blood. These receptors were taken from a man aged 50 to 60 in good health.

The J gene is TRBJ1-5, the V gene TRBV19; a weak D match, TRBD1 (5 bases). CDR1 is LNHDA, CDR2 SQIVND, per germline (reference sequence). The CDR3 runs to 18 residues. V lost 7 bases and J lost 0, with 22 bases in between. CDR3: CASIGTAITFYSNQPQHF. DNA of the CDR3: TGTGCCAGTATCGGGACCGCTATAACTTTCTATAGCAATCAGCCCCAGCATTTT.

The chain recombines TRBV19 with TRBJ1-1; 7 bases fit TRBD1. The germline V gene encodes CDR1 LNHDA and CDR2 SQIVND (reference sequence). The CDR3 is made up of 22 amino acids. After removal of 7 bases from V and 0 bases from J, the junction contained 29 bases not matched to a gene. The CDR3 region has the DNA TGTGCCAGTACCACTCTCTCCCTTACAGGGGTTAGGGTTGTTGGGGTGAACACTGAAGCTTTCTTT. Amino acid sequence: CASTTLSLTGVRVVGVNTEAFF.

This chain uses TRBV19 with TRBJ1-2; TRBD1 matches at 9 bases. V shed 7 bases, J shed 4 bases, and the junction held 10 bases outside the gene matches. The germline CDR1 and CDR2 sequences are LNHDA and SQIVND (reference sequence). This CDR3 contains 15 residues. The CDR3 sequence is CASKGQGWVVYGYTF. CDR3 coding DNA: TGTGCCAGTAAGGGACAGGGTTGGGTCGTCTATGGCTACACCTTC.